This T cell receptor (beta chain) was profiled in a study of vaccination effects on CD4 cells after COVID-19. Details on this clone: Its antigen is as yet unknown.

Sequencing was performed with immunoSEQ multiplex PCR; in TCRdb, only in-frame clones are kept and a portion is missing. The table has 35,000 to 55,000 clones, over 65% seen once. This CDR3 contains 15 residues. The germline gives CDR1 MGHRA, CDR2 YSYEKL. Losses at the gene ends were 3 bases for V and 1 base for J; bases not matched to a gene: 3. With more than 9 days of culture completed, CD4+ T cells were isolated. The infection with SARS-CoV-2 (confirmed by PCR) occurred in this person between March and December 2020. The cohort was immunized with two doses of either the BNT162b2 or mRNA-1273 vaccine.

The receptor was derived from a human donor who had a prior SARS-CoV-2 infection. The gene calls are TRBV4-1 and TRBJ2-7; 10 nucleotides match TRBD2. This sample comprised CD4+ T cells from PBMCs cultured without peptide, obtained after COVID-19 vaccination. The CDR3 DNA follows: TGCGCCAGCAGCCAGCTAGCGGGAGTGTCCTACGAGCAGTACTTC. As protein: CASSQLAGVSYEQYF.